These T cell receptor beta chains were read from a single sample in a study of T-cell reconstitution after alpha-beta-depleted transplantation in children. TCRdb called the PCR reads again in MiXCR, with one record for every CDR3 protein. The repertoire includes approximately 640,000 distinct CDR3 sequences, 15% to 20% of them detected once, and around 0.96% sits in the top ten. This material consisted of PBMCs from the stem cell graft donor, taken from the stem cell graft. These receptor sequences come from a human donor who donated a stem cell graft to a child with acute myeloid leukemia. The CDR3 runs from the conserved cysteine through the conserved F or W. The D gene is left open where the match is weak. A row's size may be missing; if present it is once, few, many or a size class.

D gene	V gene	clone size	J gene	CDR3 protein	CDR3 DNA
NA	TRBV29-1	few	TRBJ2-5	CSVEGQDKQETQYF	TGCAGCGTTGAAGGACAGGATAAACAAGAGACCCAGTACTTC
NA	TRBV10-3	few	TRBJ2-7	CAIGQGEEQYF	TGTGCCATCGGGCAGGGAGAAGAGCAGTACTTC
TRBD2	TRBV10-3	many	TRBJ2-1	CAISDRTSGEGNEQFF	TGTGCCATCAGTGACAGGACTAGCGGTGAAGGAAATGAGCAGTTCTTC
NA	TRBV15	NA	TRBJ2-6	CAVNLAGANVLTF	TGTGCCGTAAATTTGGCTGGGGCCAACGTCCTGACTTTC
NA	TRBV9	NA	TRBJ1-1	CASSVTAREGYTEAFF	TGTGCCAGCAGCGTAACCGCCAGGGAGGGGTACACTGAAGCTTTCTTT
NA	TRBV7-8	few	TRBJ2-5	CASSLALFSVEETQYF	TGTGCCAGCAGCTTAGCGCTCTTTAGCGTGGAAGAGACCCAGTACTTC
NA	TRBV7-2	few	TRBJ1-1	CASSLFQTTEAFF	TGTGCCAGCAGCTTATTCCAAACCACTGAAGCTTTCTTT
NA	TRBV29-1	many	TRBJ1-1	CSATLGGAEAFF	TGCAGCGCTACCCTCGGCGGCGCTGAAGCTTTCTTT
NA	TRBV20-1	many	TRBJ2-5	CSATPFSGQETQYF	TGCAGTGCCACCCCTTTTAGCGGCCAAGAGACCCAGTACTTC
NA	TRBV20-1	NA	TRBJ1-1	CTATRQFTEAFF	TGCACCGCGACCCGACAGTTCACTGAAGCTTTCTTT
TRBD1	TRBV6-5	few	TRBJ1-1	CASSYPGTEGMNTEAFF	TGTGCCAGCAGTTACCCCGGGACAGAAGGTATGAACACTGAAGCTTTCTTT
TRBD1	TRBV6-1	NA	TRBJ1-2	CASSVTGTGHYGYTF	TGTGCCAGCAGTGTAACCGGGACAGGGCATTATGGCTACACCTTC
NA	TRBV20-1	many	TRBJ1-1	CSARDRGVYTEAFF	TGCAGTGCTAGAGATAGGGGCGTATACACTGAAGCTTTCTTT
TRBD1	TRBV6-2/TRBV6-3	NA	TRBJ1-6	CASRRTGWNSPLHF	TGTGCCAGCAGGCGGACAGGGTGGAATTCACCCCTCCACTTT
NA	TRBV7-6	NA	TRBJ2-4	CASSLAMAGAKNIQYF	TGTGCCAGCAGCTTAGCGATGGCAGGGGCCAAAAACATTCAGTACTTC
NA	TRBV24-1	many	TRBJ2-7	CATKEGTFGEQYF	TGTGCCACCAAAGAAGGGACTTTCGGAGAGCAGTACTTC
NA	TRBV4-3	NA	TRBJ2-1	CASSQEIPGISEQFF	TGCGCCAGCAGCCAAGAGATACCAGGGATTAGTGAGCAGTTCTTC
TRBD1	TRBV7-6	few	TRBJ2-7	CASSSRDRYSYEQYF	TGTGCCAGCAGCTCCCGGGACAGGTATTCCTACGAGCAGTACTTC
NA	TRBV24-1	many	TRBJ2-1	CATGPGAPNNEQFF	TGTGCCACCGGCCCCGGGGCGCCGAACAATGAGCAGTTCTTC
NA	TRBV7-9	NA	TRBJ1-4	CASTPRAGLNEKLFF	TGTGCCAGCACCCCAAGGGCCGGCCTTAATGAAAAACTGTTTTTT
TRBD1	TRBV6-5	many	TRBJ2-4	CASSYPGGVRNIQYF	TGTGCCAGCAGCTACCCAGGGGGTGTTCGAAACATTCAGTACTTC
TRBD1	TRBV24-1	NA	TRBJ1-1	CATSDATGSFPEAFF	TGTGCCACCAGTGACGCGACAGGGTCTTTCCCTGAAGCTTTCTTT
NA	TRBV4-2	many	TRBJ1-5	CASSQVVNQPQHF	TGTGCCAGCAGCCAAGTGGTCAATCAGCCCCAGCATTTT
TRBD1	TRBV5-1	NA	TRBJ1-1	CASAQGTGGSGEAFF	TGCGCCAGCGCTCAAGGGACAGGGGGGAGTGGTGAAGCTTTCTTT
TRBD1	TRBV28	many	TRBJ2-3	CASSLRSLGQGASDTQYF	TGTGCCAGCAGTTTACGTTCCCTGGGACAGGGGGCGTCAGATACGCAGTATTTT
NA	TRBV9	many	TRBJ2-2	CASSVDVTAQTGELFF	TGTGCCAGCAGCGTAGACGTGACAGCCCAAACCGGGGAGCTGTTTTTT
NA	TRBV20-1	few	TRBJ2-5	CSASRSGTPRVTQYF	TGCAGTGCTTCCAGATCCGGGACCCCGAGGGTGACCCAGTACTTC
NA	TRBV12-3/TRBV12-4	NA	TRBJ2-1	CASSGAYGSSYNEQFF	TGTGCCAGCAGTGGGGCCTATGGTAGCTCCTACAATGAGCAGTTCTTC
NA	TRBV20-1	many	TRBJ1-4	CSASRSGEKLFF	TGCAGTGCTAGTCGGTCGGGCGAAAAACTGTTTTTT
TRBD1	TRBV4-3	many	TRBJ2-7	CASSGDRTYEQYF	TGCGCCAGCAGTGGGGACAGAACCTACGAGCAGTACTTC
TRBD1	TRBV5-1	NA	TRBJ2-1	CASSPGQGFYNEQFF	TGCGCCAGCAGCCCTGGACAGGGCTTTTACAATGAGCAGTTCTTC
NA	TRBV11-2	once	TRBJ2-3	CASSPRERGRESDTQYF	TGTGCCAGCAGCCCCCGTGAGAGGGGCAGGGAGTCAGATACGCAGTATTTT
NA	TRBV7-6	few	TRBJ2-5	CASSLLTFTGTEKETQYF	TGTGCCAGCAGCTTACTTACTTTCACCGGGACGGAGAAAGAGACCCAGTACTTC
NA	TRBV12-3/TRBV12-4	few	TRBJ2-5	CASSFKQGPEETQYF	TGTGCCAGCAGTTTTAAACAGGGACCCGAAGAGACCCAGTACTTC
TRBD2	TRBV6-5	many	TRBJ2-3	CASSNPGTSDPQYF	TGTGCCAGCAGTAACCCCGGGACTAGCGATCCGCAGTATTTT
TRBD1	TRBV7-8	NA	TRBJ2-1	CASSLGQLANEQFF	TGTGCCAGCAGCTTGGGACAGCTTGCCAATGAGCAGTTCTTC
NA	TRBV29-1	once	TRBJ2-3	CSLRPGTDTQYF	TGCAGCCTCCGGCCGGGCACAGATACGCAGTATTTT
NA	TRBV24-1	NA	TRBJ1-5	CATSDRRPNQPQHF	TGTGCCACCAGTGACAGGAGACCGAATCAGCCCCAGCATTTT
NA	TRBV4-3	few	TRBJ2-1	CASSLQDRPTYNEQFF	TGCGCCAGCAGCCTCCAAGACAGGCCGACCTACAATGAGCAGTTCTTC
TRBD1	TRBV20-1	few	TRBJ2-3	CSARNDRGADTQYF	TGCAGTGCTAGAAACGACAGGGGCGCAGATACGCAGTATTTT
NA	TRBV7-6	many	TRBJ1-1	CASSLAEGPNTEAFF	TGTGCCAGCAGCTTAGCGGAGGGGCCGAACACTGAAGCTTTCTTT
NA	TRBV11-1	NA	TRBJ2-4	CASSMTRQGRGAKNIQYF	TGTGCCAGCAGCATGACTCGTCAGGGCCGGGGGGCCAAAAACATTCAGTACTTC
TRBD2	TRBV6-1	many	TRBJ2-3	CASSRTSGGTDTQYF	TGTGCCAGCAGTCGGACTAGCGGGGGCACAGATACGCAGTATTTT
TRBD1	TRBV5-1	NA	TRBJ1-5	CASSLEGQGDQPQHF	TGCGCCAGCAGCTTGGAAGGACAGGGTGATCAGCCCCAGCATTTT